This entry lists 3 T cell receptor beta chains sequenced from one sample in a study of tumor and adjacent non-tumor tissue in lung cancer. The library came from three nested PCR rounds adapted from ARM-PCR protocols. TCRdb re-called the multiplex PCR reads through MiXCR, storing one row per CDR3 protein. Among about 200,000 distinct CDR3 sequences listed, 70% to 75% were seen once. This sample's RNA came from whole unsorted tissue. The sample consisted of lung tumor tissue. The receptors stem from a man aged 60 to 75 with non-small cell lung cancer.

The V and J genes are TRBV29-1 and TRBJ1-1, with D perhaps TRBD1 (6 bases). The CDR3 is made up of 13 amino acids. V dropped 6 bases and J dropped 4 bases, with 15 bases sitting between them. The germline V gene encodes CDR1 SQVTM and CDR2 ANQGSEA. CDR3 sequence (DNA): TGCAGCGTGAATAAACAGGGCGGCACTGAAGCTTTCTTT. It encodes CSVNKQGGTEAFF.

As concerns this clonotype: One end of the junction does not line up with germline, which may come from a read error. The chain links TRBV20-1 to TRBJ1-6; D might be TRBD1 (6 bases). The V gene's germline CDR1 is DFQATT and CDR2 SNEGSKA (reference sequence). This CDR3 has 17 residues. As DNA, the CDR3 is TGCAGTGCTCACCTTGGGCGAGGCAGGGGATGGGATTCACCCCACCACTTT. The encoded protein is CSAHLGRGRGWDSPHHF.

The chain uses TRBV7-9 and TRBJ2-3; D might be TRBD1 or TRBD2, each matching 5 bases. The CDR3 covers 14 residues. CDR1 is SEHNR, CDR2 FQNEAQ, per germline (reference sequence). V gave up 5 bases and J gave up 3 bases, with 12 bases separating them. DNA for the CDR3: TGTGCCAGCAGCCGGGACCTTAGTACAGATACGCAGTATTTT. Translated, it gives CASSRDLSTDTQYF.